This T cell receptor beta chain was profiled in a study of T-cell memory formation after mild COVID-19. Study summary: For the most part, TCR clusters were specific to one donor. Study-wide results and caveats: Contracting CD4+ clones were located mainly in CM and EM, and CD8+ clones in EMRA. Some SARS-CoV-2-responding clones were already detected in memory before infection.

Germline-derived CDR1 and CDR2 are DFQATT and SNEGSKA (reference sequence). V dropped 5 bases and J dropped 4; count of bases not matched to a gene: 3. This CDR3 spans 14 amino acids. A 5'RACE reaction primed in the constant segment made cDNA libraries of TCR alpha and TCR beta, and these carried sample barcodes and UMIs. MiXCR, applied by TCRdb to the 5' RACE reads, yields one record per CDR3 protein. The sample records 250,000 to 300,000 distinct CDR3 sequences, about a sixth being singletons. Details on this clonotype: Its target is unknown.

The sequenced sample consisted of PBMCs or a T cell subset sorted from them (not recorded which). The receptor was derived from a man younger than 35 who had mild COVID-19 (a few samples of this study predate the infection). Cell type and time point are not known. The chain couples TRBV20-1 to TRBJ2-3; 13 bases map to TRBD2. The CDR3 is CSAGLAGAADTQYF. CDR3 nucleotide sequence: TGCAGTGCTGGACTAGCGGGGGCTGCAGATACGCAGTATTTT.